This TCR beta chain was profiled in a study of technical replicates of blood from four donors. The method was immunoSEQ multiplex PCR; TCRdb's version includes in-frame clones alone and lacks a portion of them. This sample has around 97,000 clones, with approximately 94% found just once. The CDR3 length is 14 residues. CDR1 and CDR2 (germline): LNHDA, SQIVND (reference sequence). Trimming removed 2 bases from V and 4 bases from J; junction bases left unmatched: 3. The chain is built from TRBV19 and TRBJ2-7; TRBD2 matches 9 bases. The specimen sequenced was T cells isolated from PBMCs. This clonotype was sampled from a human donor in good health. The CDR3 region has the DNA TGTGCCAGTAGTATACGAGCGGGAGGTTACGAGCAGTACTTC. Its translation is CASSIRAGGYEQYF. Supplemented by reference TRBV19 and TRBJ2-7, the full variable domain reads DGGITQSPKYLFRKEGQNVTLSCEQNLNHDAMYWYRQDPGQGLRLIYYSQIVNDFQKGDIAEGYSVSREKKESFPLTVTSAQKNPTAFYLCASSIRAGGYEQYFGPGTRLTVT.